This entry is about one TCR beta chain. In the authors' workflow: Estimated nucleated cell counts came from reference gene primer amplification. The method was immunoSEQ multiplex PCR; TCRdb's version includes in-frame clones alone and lacks a portion of them. That table gives V, J and clone size, and the DNA gave D and trimming. The table includes about 130,000 clones, around 79% detected once. This sample was taken from a study of blood T cell repertoires in COVID-19. This CDR3 contains 14 residues. V lost 11 bases, J lost 0 bases, and 17 bases lay in between. Germline V lookup: CDR1 MNHNS, CDR2 SASEGT.

Material for sequencing was peripheral blood. The sequence was obtained from a woman in her seventies with COVID-19, enrolled during active disease. The V and J genes are TRBV6-1 and TRBJ2-7; D may be TRBD2 (6 bases). The CDR3 here is CASQTLASSYEQYF. CDR3 coding DNA: TGTGCCTCCCAGACCCTAGCGAGCTCCTACGAGCAGTACTTC.